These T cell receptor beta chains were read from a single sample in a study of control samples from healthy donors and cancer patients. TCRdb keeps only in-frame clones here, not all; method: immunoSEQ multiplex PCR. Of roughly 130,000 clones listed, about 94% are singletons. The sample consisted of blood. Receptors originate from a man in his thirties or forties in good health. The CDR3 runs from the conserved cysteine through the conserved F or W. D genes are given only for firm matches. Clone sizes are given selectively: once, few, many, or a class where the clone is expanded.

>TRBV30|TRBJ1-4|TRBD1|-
TGTGCCTGCCTCCCCGACAGGGCTGAAAAACTGTTTTTT
CACLPDRAEKLFF
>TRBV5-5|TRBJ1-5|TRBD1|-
TGTGCCAGCAGCTTGGTAGGGACAGGGGATCAGCCCCAGCATTTT
CASSLVGTGDQPQHF
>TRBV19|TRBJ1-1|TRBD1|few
TGTGCCACTAGGGACAGCCGGAACACTGAAGCTTTCTTT
CATRDSRNTEAFF
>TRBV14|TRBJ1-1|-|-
TGTGCCAGCAGCCAAGGGTGGCAGGGGCTGAACACTGAAGCTTTCTTT
CASSQGWQGLNTEAFF
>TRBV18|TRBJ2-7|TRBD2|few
TGTGCCAGCTCGACCGGGAGCGGGGGGTACGAGCAGTACTTC
CASSTGSGGYEQYF
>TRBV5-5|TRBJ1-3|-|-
TGTGCCAGCAGCTTGGGTGGCACTGGAAACACCATATATTTT
CASSLGGTGNTIYF
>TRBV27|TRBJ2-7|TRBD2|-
TGTGCCAGCAGTTTAGCCGGGACTAGCTCCTACGAGCAGTACTTC
CASSLAGTSSYEQYF
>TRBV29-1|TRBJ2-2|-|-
TGCAGCGGGGGCGGGGCAGGGAACACCGGGGAGCTGTTTTTT
CSGGGAGNTGELFF
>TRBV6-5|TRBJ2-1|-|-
TGTGCCAGCAGTTACAACGGGGGCGGTGAGCAGTTCTTC
CASSYNGGGEQFF
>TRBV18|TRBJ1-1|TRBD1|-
TGTGCCAGCTCACCAAACAGGGGAGGCACTGAAGCTTTCTTT
CASSPNRGGTEAFF
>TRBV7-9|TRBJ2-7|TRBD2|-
TGTGCCAGCACCCTCCCTGGGGGGGGAGCCTACGAGCAGTACTTC
CASTLPGGGAYEQYF
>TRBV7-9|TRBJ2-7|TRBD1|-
TGTGCCAGCAGGGACCGAACAGGGGATGTTAACGAGCAGTACTTC
CASRDRTGDVNEQYF
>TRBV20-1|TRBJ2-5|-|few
TGCAGTGCTTTGCAGGGGACCCAGTACTTC
CSALQGTQYF
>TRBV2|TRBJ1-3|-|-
TGTGCCAGCAGTGGAGTGGGAAGCTCTGGAAACACCATATATTTT
CASSGVGSSGNTIYF
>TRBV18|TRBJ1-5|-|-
TGTGCCAGCTCACCACAGGGTAGGAATCAGCCCCAGCATTTT
CASSPQGRNQPQHF
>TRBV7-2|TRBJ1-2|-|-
TGTGCCAGCAGGTCGGGGCAGGGACGTAGCTACACCTTC
CASRSGQGRSYTF
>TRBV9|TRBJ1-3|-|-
TGTGCCAGCAGCGTCTTGGACGGCGGAAACACCATATATTTT
CASSVLDGGNTIYF
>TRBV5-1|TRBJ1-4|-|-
TGCGCCAGCAGCTTACTTCCGACCGGTCTTGGGGGGGAAAAACTGTTTTTT
CASSLLPTGLGGEKLFF
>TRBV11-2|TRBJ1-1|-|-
TGTGCCAGCAGCTTAGGTTTTCTGGCTTTCTTT
CASSLGFLAFF
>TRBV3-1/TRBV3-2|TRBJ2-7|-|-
TGTGCCAGCAGCCGGGCAGGAGAAAGCTCCTACGAGCAGTACTTC
CASSRAGESSYEQYF
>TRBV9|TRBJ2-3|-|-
TGTGCCAGCAGCGTAGGGGGATACACAGATACGCAGTATTTT
CASSVGGYTDTQYF
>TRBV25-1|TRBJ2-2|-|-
TGTGCCAGCAGCCAACCGGGGCGTGGGACCGGGGAGCTGTTTTTT
CASSQPGRGTGELFF
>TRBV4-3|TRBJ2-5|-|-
TGCGCCAGCAGCCAAGAACGTCTTCTCGAGACCCAGTACTTC
CASSQERLLETQYF
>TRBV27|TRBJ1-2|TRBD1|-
TGTGCCAGCAGTTTGGGACAGGGGCCTGGCTATGGCTACACCTTC
CASSLGQGPGYGYTF
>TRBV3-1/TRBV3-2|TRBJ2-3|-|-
TGTGCCAGCAGCCAATCACGAAGTACTAGCCTAGTGTATTTT
CASSQSRSTSLVYF
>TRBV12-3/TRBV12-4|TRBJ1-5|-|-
TGTGCCAGCAGTTCCGGGACGTGGCGCCAGCATTTT
CASSSGTWRQHF
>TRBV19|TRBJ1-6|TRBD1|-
TGTGCCAGTAGTATAGGGGACAGTTCACCCCTCCACTTT
CASSIGDSSPLHF
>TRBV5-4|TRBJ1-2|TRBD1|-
TGTGCCAGCAGCCCGGACAGGGGGCCCTATGGCTACACCTTC
CASSPDRGPYGYTF
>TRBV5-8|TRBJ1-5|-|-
TGTGCCAGCAGCTTGGCGGTCGAGCCCCAGCATTTT
CASSLAVEPQHF
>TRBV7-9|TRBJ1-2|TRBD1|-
TGTGCCAGCAGCCTAGTGGGTACAGGGGGTGGCTACACCTTC
CASSLVGTGGGYTF
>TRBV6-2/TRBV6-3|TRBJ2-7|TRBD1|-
TGTGCCAGCAGTTCGAATCCTCTAACAGGGGGAGTCTACGAGCAGTACTTC
CASSSNPLTGGVYEQYF
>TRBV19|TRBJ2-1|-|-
TGTGCCAGTAGTACAGGGGCGGCCTACAATGAGCAGTTCTTC
CASSTGAAYNEQFF
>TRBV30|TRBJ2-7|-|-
TGTGCCTGGAGTTCAGCCTACGAGCAGTACTTC
CAWSSAYEQYF
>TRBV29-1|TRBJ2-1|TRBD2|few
TGCAGCGTTGAAGCTAGCGGGGGGGCCGATGAGCAGTTCTTC
CSVEASGGADEQFF
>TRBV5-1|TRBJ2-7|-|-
TGCGCCAGCAGCTTGTTTTCCGGTTCCGAGCAGTACTTC
CASSLFSGSEQYF
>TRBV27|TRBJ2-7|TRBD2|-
TGTGCCAGCAGTTTATCGAGGTATTCGGGAACCGAAGATAGCGGGGCCCCCGACTACGAGCAGTACTTC
CASSLSRYSGTEDSGAPDYEQYF
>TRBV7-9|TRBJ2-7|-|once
TGTGCCAGCACCTACCGGGGTTCTGGGGAGCAGTACTTC
CASTYRGSGEQYF
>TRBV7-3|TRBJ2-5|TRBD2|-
TGTGCCAGCAGCCCGGGACTAGCGGGGGCCCGGGAGACCCAGTACTTC
CASSPGLAGARETQYF
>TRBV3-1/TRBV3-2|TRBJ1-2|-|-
TGTGCCAGCAGCCAAGGAATAGGGGGTTCCGGCTATGGCTACACCTTC
CASSQGIGGSGYGYTF
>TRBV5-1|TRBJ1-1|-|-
TGCGCCAGCAGCTTTCAGGGGCTCACTGAAGCTTTCTTT
CASSFQGLTEAFF
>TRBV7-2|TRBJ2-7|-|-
TGTGCCAGCAGCTCCGGCCCGACCTACGAGCAGTACTTC
CASSSGPTYEQYF
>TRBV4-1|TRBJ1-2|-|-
TGCGCCAGCAGCCAAATTGGGGGTTATGGCTACACCTTC
CASSQIGGYGYTF
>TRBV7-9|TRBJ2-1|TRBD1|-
TGTGCCAGCAGCTCCTCAGGGGGATCCTACAATGAGCAGTTCTTC
CASSSSGGSYNEQFF
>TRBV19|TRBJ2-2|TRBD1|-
TGTGCCAGCAGAAAAATCCGGGACAGAGACACCGGGGAGCTGTTTTTT
CASRKIRDRDTGELFF
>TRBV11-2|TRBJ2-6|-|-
TGTGCCAGCAGCTTTCCGGGAATTCGGACTGGGGCCAACGTCCTGACTTTC
CASSFPGIRTGANVLTF
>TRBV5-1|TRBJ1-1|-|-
TGCGCCAGCAGCTTGGCAGGGACTCCCACTGAAGCTTTCTTT
CASSLAGTPTEAFF
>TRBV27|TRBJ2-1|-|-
TGTGCCAGCAGTTCACGGCGGACGGACGAGCAGTTCTTC
CASSSRRTDEQFF
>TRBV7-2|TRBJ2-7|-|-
TGTGCCAGCAGCTTAGCGGGGGGGGCCAACTACGAGCAGTACTTC
CASSLAGGANYEQYF
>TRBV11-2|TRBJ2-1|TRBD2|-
TGTGCCAGCAGACTAGCGGGAGGCAATGAGCAGTTCTTC
CASRLAGGNEQFF
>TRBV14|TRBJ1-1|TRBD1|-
TGTGCCAGCAGCCCCCAGGGGGGATACTATGAAGCTTTCTTT
CASSPQGGYYEAFF
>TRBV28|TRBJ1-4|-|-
TGTGCCGGCATATGGGGTCCTAATGAAAAACTGTTTTTT
CAGIWGPNEKLFF
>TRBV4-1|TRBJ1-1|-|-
TGCGCCAGCAGTCTTAACAGGGTGATTACTGAAGCTTTCTTT
CASSLNRVITEAFF